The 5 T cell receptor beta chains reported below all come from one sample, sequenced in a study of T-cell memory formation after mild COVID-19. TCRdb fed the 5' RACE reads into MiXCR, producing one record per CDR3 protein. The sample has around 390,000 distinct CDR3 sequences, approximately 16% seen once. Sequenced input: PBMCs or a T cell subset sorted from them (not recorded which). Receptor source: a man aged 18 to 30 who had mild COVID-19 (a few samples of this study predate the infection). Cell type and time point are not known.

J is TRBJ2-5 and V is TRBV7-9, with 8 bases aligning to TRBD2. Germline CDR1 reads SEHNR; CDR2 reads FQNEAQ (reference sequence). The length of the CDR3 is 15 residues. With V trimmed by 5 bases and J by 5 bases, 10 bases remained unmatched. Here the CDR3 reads CASSLLSGGHETQYF. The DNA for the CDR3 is TGTGCCAGCAGCCTATTATCGGGGGGGCATGAGACCCAGTACTTC.

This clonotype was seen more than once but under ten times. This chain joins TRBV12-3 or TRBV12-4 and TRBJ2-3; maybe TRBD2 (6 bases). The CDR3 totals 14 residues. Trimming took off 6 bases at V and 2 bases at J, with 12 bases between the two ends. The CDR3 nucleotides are TGTGCCAGCAGCCGGAGGGACTTCACAGATACGCAGTATTTT. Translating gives CASSRRDFTDTQYF.

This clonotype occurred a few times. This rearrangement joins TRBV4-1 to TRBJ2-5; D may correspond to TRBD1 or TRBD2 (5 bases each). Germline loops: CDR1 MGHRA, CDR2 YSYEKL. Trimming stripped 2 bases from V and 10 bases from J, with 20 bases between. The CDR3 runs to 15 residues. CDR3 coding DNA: TGCGCCAGCAGCCAACCCACGCAGGGACGGTTGGACCAGTACTTC. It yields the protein CASSQPTQGRLDQYF.

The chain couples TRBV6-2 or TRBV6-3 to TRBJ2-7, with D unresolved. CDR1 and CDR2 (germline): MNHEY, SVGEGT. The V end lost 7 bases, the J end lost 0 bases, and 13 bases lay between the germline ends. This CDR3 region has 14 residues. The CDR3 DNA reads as TGTGCCAGCATCGCAGGCCCTAGCTCCTACGAGCAGTACTTC. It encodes CASIAGPSSYEQYF.

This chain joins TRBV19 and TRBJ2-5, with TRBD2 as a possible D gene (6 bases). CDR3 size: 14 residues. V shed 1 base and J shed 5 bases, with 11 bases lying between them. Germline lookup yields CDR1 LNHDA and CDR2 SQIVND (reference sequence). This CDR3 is CASSIASARETQYF. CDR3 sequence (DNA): TGTGCCAGTAGTATAGCTAGCGCCCGGGAGACCCAGTACTTC.